Shown below are 16 T cell receptor beta chains from a single sample sequenced in a study of blood T cell repertoires in COVID-19. Measured with immunoSEQ multiplex PCR; TCRdb has only the in-frame clones, and not every one. Of under 250,000 clones detected, about 85% appear once; the ten largest clones hold 2.9%. Material: peripheral blood. These receptors came from a man in his forties or fifties who had recovered from COVID-19.

This clone was picked up a small number of times. This rearrangement joins TRBV6-1 to TRBJ2-7, with D maybe TRBD1 (5 bases). Germline loops: CDR1 MNHNS, CDR2 SASEGT. The CDR3 contains 13 residues. The V end was cut by 1 base, the J end by 9 bases, with 13 bases between. CDR3 DNA: TGTGCCAGCAGTGAAGAGACAGCCCGTCGGCAGTACTTC. Amino acids: CASSEETARRQYF.

This chain joins TRBV2 and TRBJ2-7; 11 nucleotides match TRBD2. The CDR3 covers 14 residues. The V segment lost 6 bases and the J segment 6 bases; nucleotides outside the gene matches: 7. Germline CDR1 is SNHLY and CDR2 is FYNNEI. The DNA for the CDR3 is TGTGCCAGCAGCCCACTAGCGGGAGAGGTCGAGCAGTACTTC. Translated: CASSPLAGEVEQYF.

This sequence joins TRBV28 and TRBJ2-7; tentatively, D is TRBD2 (5 bases). The germline gives CDR1 MDHEN, CDR2 SYDVKM. V was cut by 9 bases and J by 2 bases, with 23 bases left in between. The CDR3 is 16 amino acids. DNA of the CDR3: TGTGCCAGTCGCCATGGGTCCCTCGGGGATCCCTACGAGCAGTACTTC. Protein: CASRHGSLGDPYEQYF. Drawing the rest from reference TRBV28 and TRBJ2-7, the complete variable domain is DVKVTQSSRYLVKRTGEKVFLECVQDMDHENMFWYRQDPGLGLRLIYFSYDVKMKEKGDIPEGYSVSREKKERFSLILESASTNQTSMYLCASRHGSLGDPYEQYFGPGTRLTVT.

The J gene is TRBJ2-1, the V gene TRBV9, with TRBD2 identical over 9 bases. Germline-derived CDR1 and CDR2 are SGDLS and YYNGEE. Trimming cost V 1 base and J 5 bases; bases outside gene matches: 4. CDR3 length equals 15 residues. CDR3 DNA sequence: TGTGCCAGCAGCGTATTGACTAGCGGAAACAATGAGCAGTTCTTC. Its protein product is CASSVLTSGNNEQFF.

The CDR3 coding sequence is TGTGCCAGCAGCCCGGGACAGGGAAACTATGGCTACACCTTC. Translated, it gives CASSPGQGNYGYTF. V is TRBV7-2 and J is TRBJ1-2; 9 bases are shared with TRBD1. CDR3 size: 14 residues. Germline V gene lookup returns CDR1 SGHTA and CDR2 FQGNSA. The junction had 3 bases not matched to a gene; V was cut back by 5 bases and J by 2 bases.

This clone has more than one count but fewer than ten. The gene calls are TRBV28 and TRBJ1-2, with TRBD1 identical over 11 bases. Germline trimming cut 6 bases from V and 8 bases from J; bases unmatched to any gene: 8. Germline CDR1 reads MDHEN; CDR2 reads SYDVKM. The CDR3 covers 14 residues. The CDR3 DNA follows: TGTGCCAGCAGAGGACAGGGGGCCGCTAGAGGCTACACCTTC. This codes for CASRGQGAARGYTF.

The sample holds a few counts of this clone. J is TRBJ1-2 and V is TRBV29-1, with TRBD1 matching over 8 bases. The CDR3 runs 13 residues. CDR1 and CDR2 (germline): SQVTM, ANQGSEA. Trimming removed 3 bases from V and 4 bases from J; junction bases left unmatched: 4. DNA of the CDR3: TGCAGCGTTGATGTTGACAGGGGCTATGGCTACACCTTC. It translates to CSVDVDRGYGYTF.

The chain uses TRBV10-2 and TRBJ2-1, with 13 bases fitting TRBD2. V was clipped by 6 bases and J by 7 bases; unmatched bases: 9. There are 16 residues in the CDR3. Looked up from germline, CDR1 is WSHSY and CDR2 is SAAADI. Written as DNA, the CDR3 is TGCGCCAGCAGACCACTAGCGGGAGGGCCGGGGAATGAGCAGTTCTTC. Protein: CASRPLAGGPGNEQFF.

The rearrangement links TRBV27 to TRBJ2-3; the match to TRBD2 covers 7 bases. Trimming cost V 5 bases and J 1 base; bases outside gene matches: 3. In germline, CDR1 is MNHEY, CDR2 SMNVEV (reference sequence). This CDR3 is 14 amino acids long. The CDR3 sequence is CASSLAEGTDTQYF. CDR3 nucleotides: TGTGCCAGCAGTCTAGCGGAGGGCACAGATACGCAGTATTTT.

CDR3 sequence (DNA): TGTGCCTGGAAACGTCAGGGCGTACGAATTGAGACCCAGTACTTC. Protein product: CAWKRQGVRIETQYF. This chain connects TRBV30 to TRBJ2-5; TRBD1 is a possible D gene (5 bases). The CDR3 consists of 15 residues. Germline values: CDR1 GTSNPN, CDR2 SVGIG (reference sequence). V was shortened by 4 bases and J by 5 bases, with 20 bases between the two germline ends. The full variable domain, its missing parts supplied by reference TRBV30 and TRBJ2-5, is SQTIHQWPATLVQPVGSPLSLECTVEGTSNPNLYWYRQAAGRGLQLLFYSVGIGQISSEVPQNLSASRPQDRQFILSSKKLLLSDSGFYLCAWKRQGVRIETQYFGPGTRLLVL.

In DNA form, the CDR3 reads TGTGCCTCTTGGGGGGTTGGAGAACACGAGCAGTACTTC. Its translation: CASWGVGEHEQYF. The gene calls are TRBV6-5 and TRBJ2-7, with D perhaps matching TRBD2 (6 bases). The CDR3 spans 13 residues. Per germline, CDR1 MNHEY and CDR2 SVGAGI. Trimming shortened V by 11 bases and J by 5 bases, and 19 bases separated the two germline ends.

This chain links TRBV19 with TRBJ1-5; no firm D call. The germline V and J ends were trimmed by 4 bases and 6 bases, with 10 bases remaining between them. Germline assignment: CDR1 LNHDA and CDR2 SQIVND (reference sequence). The length of the CDR3 is 13 residues. The CDR3 DNA reads as TGTGCCAGTAGTAAGGAGCGGGGTCAGCCCCAGCATTTT. This gives the protein CASSKERGQPQHF.

The chain couples TRBV28 to TRBJ1-2; TRBD1 matches at 7 bases. Trimming removed 2 bases from V and 6 bases from J; junction bases left unmatched: 12. The V gene's germline CDR1 is MDHEN and CDR2 SYDVKM. The CDR3 length is 16 residues. The CDR3 DNA is TGTGCCAGCAGTTTAATTGCCAGGGGGTCCGACAATGGCTACACCTTC. Its translation: CASSLIARGSDNGYTF.

The chain joins TRBV5-8 to TRBJ1-1; TRBD1 matches 7 bases. Germline loops: CDR1 SGHTS, CDR2 YDEGEE. After removal of 0 bases from V and 1 base from J, the junction contained 6 bases not matched to a gene. The CDR3 loop spans 16 amino acids. The CDR3 loop is CASSLGQGLPNTEAFF. The CDR3 DNA follows: TGTGCCAGCAGCTTGGGACAGGGTTTACCGAACACTGAAGCTTTCTTT.

The V gene is TRBV28, the J gene TRBJ2-2; 7 bases match TRBD1. Germline V gene sequence: CDR1 MDHEN, CDR2 SYDVKM. The CDR3 length is 15 residues. V lost 6 bases to trimming and J lost 2 bases; unmatched junction nucleotides: 6. CDR3 DNA sequence: TGTGCCAGCAGCCCCGGGACAGCAAACACCGGGGAGCTGTTTTTT. Translated: CASSPGTANTGELFF.

The genes are TRBV2 and TRBJ2-2, with D possibly being TRBD1 (5 bases). CDR3 length: 16 residues. Germline values: CDR1 SNHLY, CDR2 FYNNEI. The V end lost 2 bases, the J end lost 6 bases, and 16 bases lay between the germline ends. The CDR3 is CASSEFGGALPGELFF. CDR3 coding DNA: TGTGCCAGCAGTGAATTTGGTGGGGCCCTCCCCGGGGAGCTGTTTTTT.